This TCR beta chain was obtained from a study of cytomegalovirus exposure and HLA in healthy donors (TCRdb year 2017). For context, the study as a whole: A later analysis indicated that the 120 validation repertoires were generated on the platform also employed for the roughly 650 repertoires of the first cohort. Besides the first cohort of 666 subjects, a separate validation cohort made up of 120 or so different subjects was used. The study combined high-throughput TCR immunosequencing, statistical association of individual TCRs with disease status, and machine learning to predict cytomegalovirus infection status. The aim of the study was to test whether cataloging public T cell receptors could identify signatures of past pathogen exposure. Here is what the overall study found, with its caveats: In vitro tests confirmed that a few of the cytomegalovirus-associated TCR beta chains recognize cytomegalovirus antigens. The study listed 150 to 200 TCR beta chains as associated with cytomegalovirus. Subsequent analysis determined that TCRs grouped into clusters in the first cohort also showed a tendency toward co-occurrence across the approximately 110 validation repertoires, and approximately 94% of cluster scores exceeded 0. The authors suggested that the approach could potentially be extended to other disease states and immunological phenotypes. The classifier was reported to diagnose cytomegalovirus status with high specificity and sensitivity in both the original cohort and the validation cohort. A later analysis had no HLA typing for the validation cohort, so co-occurrence there was scored across all 120 repertoires. Most TCR sequences were seen in very few donors, while some public TCRs were found in many individuals.

The library was prepared using the immunoSEQ multiplex PCR assay. On the study's bioinformatics: A statistical classification framework was built for diagnosing cytomegalovirus status from the catalog of TCR beta chain sequences. TCRdb provides this immuneACCESS table in a form limited to in-frame rearrangements. Some clones are lacking; in checked studies, under half of them reflect an unresolved V gene, and why the rest are absent is not known. That table supplies the V and J calls and clone size; D and trimming were determined from the DNA. The sample yields roughly 59,000 clones; 85% to 95% were counted once. The biggest ten clones account for approximately 5.3% of the sample. In regard to this clone: What antigen it recognizes has not been identified. No much larger clone exists at a distance of one base, and base qualities are not known.

Separate from the roughly 700-subject first cohort, the validation cohort of 120 subjects was the group to which the donors belonged. This TCR derives from a man aged 18 to 29 in good health and CMV-seropositive. Source material: PBMCs.

The DNA sequence is TGTGCCAGCAGTCCGAGCGGGGCGAGGGCTTTCTTT. Translated, it reads CASSPSGARAFF. The chain uses TRBV6-1 and TRBJ1-1; D gene: possibly TRBD1, on 5 matching bases. Per the germline V gene, MNHNS is the CDR1 and SASEGT is the CDR2. V is cut by 5 bases and J by 11 bases, and the space between the germline ends is 15 bases. Inclusive of the bounding cysteine and phenylalanine, the CDR3 is 12 residues long. Only the CDR3 DNA stays, 36 bases, in frame from base 1.